These T cell receptor beta chains were read from a single sample in a study of tumor-infiltrating lymphocytes in primary liver carcinoma. TCRdb called the multiplex PCR reads again in MiXCR, with one record for every CDR3 protein. The sample lists about 320,000 distinct CDR3 sequences, approximately 54% occurring once. The sequencing sample was made of peripheral blood. These receptors came from a woman in her twenties or thirties with primary liver carcinoma and hepatitis B virus infection. Both conserved end residues are trimmed from each CDR3. Clone size, where shown, is once, few, many, or a class for clones that have expanded.

V	size	J	CDR3
TRBV30	.	TRBJ2-7	AWSPGKYEQY
TRBV7-9	.	TRBJ1-5	TSSLVLGGYMSNQPQH
TRBV12-3/TRBV12-4	few	TRBJ2-5	ASSQGERETQY
TRBV5-1	.	TRBJ2-3	ASSLGTDTDTQY
TRBV14	.	TRBJ1-2	ASSQQGYYGYT
TRBV6-2/TRBV6-3	.	TRBJ2-2	ASTRDGTGELF
TRBV29-1	few	TRBJ2-5	SGGAGETQY
TRBV4-1	.	TRBJ2-4	ASSQVPARLAGGIQY
TRBV7-9	.	TRBJ2-3	ASSSPSLQGADTQY
TRBV4-1	.	TRBJ1-2	ASSLGPLSDGYA
TRBV24-1	.	TRBJ2-5	ATSGAGGQETQY
TRBV6-2/TRBV6-3	few	TRBJ1-5	ASSYGGAGQPQH
TRBV12-3/TRBV12-4	few	TRBJ2-3	ARTWGGSTDTQY
TRBV11-2	many	TRBJ2-5	ASSYTGGRLQETQY
TRBV11-2	.	TRBJ2-5	ASSLVGTQD
TRBV24-1	.	TRBJ2-1	ATSDSGNWDGRNEQF
TRBV12-3/TRBV12-4	.	TRBJ2-3	ASSLAGRDTQY
TRBV30	.	TRBJ1-1	AWGQGYTEAF
TRBV11-2	.	TRBJ2-3	ASSTRQCEREGPDTQY
TRBV6-2/TRBV6-3	few	TRBJ2-3	ASRPGYFTDTQY
TRBV6-1	.	TRBJ1-1	ASSEGGRGWGMNTEAF
TRBV11-2	.	TRBJ2-5	ASSTRTGSAKETQY
TRBV4-3	.	TRBJ2-3	ASNHGLAVTDTQY
TRBV6-2/TRBV6-3	few	TRBJ2-2	ASRPGQGVGELF
TRBV14	.	TRBJ1-3	ASSQGLGSTIY
TRBV12-3/TRBV12-4	few	TRBJ2-2	GTVRSNTGELF
TRBV11-2	many	TRBJ2-3	ASSEGLRLYLTDTQY
TRBV6-6	.	TRBJ2-7	ASSYTQYEQY
TRBV12-3/TRBV12-4	.	TRBJ1-2	ASSPAVGVYGYT
TRBV12-3/TRBV12-4	once	TRBJ1-3	TSRSTEHSGNTIY
TRBV11-1	once	TRBJ2-3	ANSPGQGNTDAQY
TRBV11-2	.	TRBJ2-3	ASSYIVGVPHTQY
TRBV5-1	.	TRBJ2-3	ASSYRTGGSTDTQY
TRBV28	few	TRBJ2-3	ASSSPGLGAGDTQY
TRBV11-3	.	TRBJ2-7	VSSLASEANEQY
TRBV4-2	.	TRBJ2-1	GSSFALANEQF
TRBV6-2/TRBV6-3	many	TRBJ2-1	ASSFVSGRGSYNEQF